Shown below are 29 T cell receptor beta chains from a single sample sequenced in a study of technical replicates of blood from several donors. Only in-frame clones appear in the TCRdb table, and some are missing; sequencing was by immunoSEQ multiplex PCR. The sample contains tens of thousands of clones, around 90% of which appear only once. Sequencing used T cells isolated from PBMCs. These receptors were collected from a human donor in good health.

This chain connects TRBV6-6 to TRBJ2-4; D ambiguous. The CDR3 runs 12 residues. The V end was cut by 6 bases, the J end by 2 bases, with 5 bases between. The V gene's germline CDR1 is MNHNY and CDR2 SVGAGI (reference sequence). In nucleotides, the CDR3 is TGTGCCAGCAGGGGCTCCAAAAACATTCAGTACTTC. This sequence encodes CASRGSKNIQYF.

This chain joins TRBV2 and TRBJ1-1, with 7 nucleotides matching TRBD1. This CDR3 is 12 amino acids long. Germline V CDR1 and CDR2: SNHLY, FYNNEI. The V segment lost 8 bases and the J segment 11 bases; nucleotides outside the gene matches: 11. DNA for the CDR3: TGTGCCAGCGGTTCAACAGGGGTAGGGGCTTTCTTT. Translating it yields CASGSTGVGAFF.

The chain joins TRBV6-5 to TRBJ1-1; D is undetermined. The length of the CDR3 is 14 residues. V lost 7 bases to trimming and J lost 4 bases, with 16 bases between them. CDR1 is MNHEY, CDR2 SVGAGI, per germline. The CDR3 DNA follows: TGTGCCAGCACCTCAGGCGGGTTGCTCACTGAAGCTTTCTTT. Translated: CASTSGGLLTEAFF.

The chain is built from TRBV2 and TRBJ2-7; D is perhaps TRBD1 (6 bases). Germline-derived CDR1 and CDR2 are SNHLY and FYNNEI. CDR3 size: 14 residues. Trimming removed 8 bases at V and 1 base at J, with 15 bases between. CDR3 in DNA: TGTGCCAGCTCGTTCCGGGACACTTCCTACGAGCAGTACTTC. The encoded protein is CASSFRDTSYEQYF.

The rearrangement links TRBV27 to TRBJ2-2, with D possibly matching TRBD2 (6 bases). The CDR3 contains 13 residues. Germline CDR1 and CDR2: MNHEY and SMNVEV (reference sequence). Trimming stripped 4 bases from V and 5 bases from J, with 8 bases between. CDR3 sequence reads: CASSSGGTGELFF. For the CDR3, the DNA is TGTGCCAGCAGTTCCGGAGGGACCGGGGAGCTGTTTTTT.

In this sample, this clone turned up once. V and J are TRBV5-1 and TRBJ1-2; 11 bases fit TRBD1. Losses at the gene ends were 2 bases for V and 4 bases for J; bases not matched to a gene: 4. The CDR3 has 15 residues. Germline CDR1 and CDR2: SGHRS and YFSETQ. The CDR3 here is CASSLAGTGGYGYTF. CDR3 coding DNA: TGCGCCAGCAGCTTAGCCGGGACAGGGGGCTATGGCTACACCTTC. The full variable domain, with the rest looked up from reference TRBV5-1 and TRBJ1-2, is KAGVTQTPRYLIKTRGQQVTLSCSPISGHRSVSWYQQTPGQGLQFLFEYFSETQRNKGNFPGRFSGRQFSNSRSEMNVSTLELGDSALYLCASSLAGTGGYGYTFGSGTRLTVV.

The chain combines TRBV4-3 with TRBJ2-7; TRBD2 agrees at 16 bases. The CDR3 is 18 amino acids. CDR1 LGHNA and CDR2 YSLEER come from the germline V gene. The ends lost 2 bases at V and 0 bases at J; junction bases unmatched: 4. CDR3 nucleotide sequence: TGCGCCAGCAGCCAACCGGGACTAGCGGGAGGGTACTCCTACGAGCAGTACTTC. This sequence encodes CASSQPGLAGGYSYEQYF.

The gene calls are TRBV5-1 and TRBJ1-5; tentative D call: TRBD1 (6 bases). Germline CDR1 reads SGHRS; CDR2 reads YFSETQ. Deletions cut 0 bases from V and 9 bases from J, with 13 bases between. The CDR3 covers 14 residues. CDR3 loop: CASSLGGGAGPQHF. CDR3 DNA: TGCGCCAGCAGCTTGGGAGGGGGGGCCGGGCCCCAGCATTTT.

This chain links TRBV6-5 with TRBJ1-2; D not resolved. The germline V and J ends were trimmed by 8 bases and 8 bases, with 15 bases remaining between them. Germline V lookup: CDR1 MNHEY, CDR2 SVGAGI. There are 12 residues in the CDR3. DNA for the CDR3: TGTGCCAGCGGCTTTGGTTTACAAGGCTACACCTTC. Protein: CASGFGLQGYTF.

J is TRBJ2-7 and V is TRBV5-1, with TRBD2 matching over 7 bases. Trimming at V came to 4 bases and at J to 5 bases, leaving 15 bases not matched to a gene. Germline V gives CDR1 SGHRS, CDR2 YFSETQ. CDR3 length equals 16 residues. Written as DNA, the CDR3 is TGCGCCAGCAGCCCCGTACTTTGGGCGGGAGCCCACGAGCAGTACTTC. Translation gives CASSPVLWAGAHEQYF.

The chain has TRBV11-2 and TRBJ2-1, with 7 bases identical to TRBD1. V gave up 1 base and J gave up 2 bases; unmatched junction bases: 5. Germline V gives CDR1 SGHAT, CDR2 FQNNGV. The CDR3 runs 16 residues. This chain's CDR3 is CASSLVMQGAYNEQFF. Written as DNA, the CDR3 is TGTGCCAGCAGCTTAGTTATGCAGGGGGCCTACAATGAGCAGTTCTTC.

The chain has TRBV5-4 and TRBJ2-7; possibly TRBD2 for D (5 bases). With 0 bases removed from V and 3 bases from J, the gap between germline ends came to 16 bases. The length of the CDR3 is 16 residues. CDR1 and CDR2 (germline): SGHNT, YYREEE (reference sequence). CDR3 DNA: TGTGCCAGCAGCTTGGATTGGAGGAAGAGCAGCTACGAGCAGTACTTC. This gives the protein CASSLDWRKSSYEQYF.

The V gene is TRBV4-3, the J gene TRBJ2-5; 8 bases are a match to TRBD2. CDR3 length: 17 amino acids. V shed 1 base and J 3 bases; nucleotides not matched to a gene: 10. CDR1 and CDR2 (germline): LGHNA, YSLEER. The CDR3, as DNA: TGCGCCAGCAGCCAAGGAATAAGCGGGAGCGAAGAAGAGACCCAGTACTTC. It translates to CASSQGISGSEEETQYF.

J is TRBJ2-7 and V is TRBV19; 7 bases line up with TRBD2. This CDR3 spans 15 amino acids. Germline assignment: CDR1 LNHDA and CDR2 SQIVND (reference sequence). V lost 4 bases to trimming and J lost 0 bases; unmatched junction nucleotides: 6. Here the CDR3 reads CASSRAGTNSYEQYF. In nucleotides, the CDR3 is TGTGCCAGTAGTAGAGCCGGGACTAACTCCTACGAGCAGTACTTC.

The chain carries TRBV4-2 and TRBJ2-1; 7 bases are a match to TRBD2. The CDR3 consists of 17 residues. Germline loops: CDR1 LGHNA, CDR2 YNFKEQ. With V trimmed by 7 bases and J by 4 bases, 16 bases remained unmatched. DNA of the CDR3: TGTGCCAGCAAAAGCCATGACGGCCCGGGAGGATACAATGAGCAGTTCTTC. Translating it yields CASKSHDGPGGYNEQFF.

The V gene is TRBV5-4, the J gene TRBJ2-3; 11 bases match TRBD1. The CDR3 runs 16 residues. V was pared by 5 bases and J by 6 bases, with 11 bases of the junction left unmatched. CDR1 and CDR2 (germline): SGHNT, YYREEE (reference sequence). The CDR3 is CASSWDRGFGGDTQYF. DNA of the CDR3: TGTGCCAGCAGTTGGGACAGGGGGTTTGGCGGGGATACGCAGTATTTT.

V is TRBV29-1 and J is TRBJ1-2; D remains unclear. V shed 3 bases and J shed 4 bases, with 9 bases lying between them. This CDR3 is built from 12 residues. Germline V gene sequence: CDR1 SQVTM, CDR2 ANQGSEA. The CDR3 region has the DNA TGCAGCGTTGAGGCAGAAACCTATGGCTACACCTTC. Translating gives CSVEAETYGYTF.

The chain combines TRBV4-1 with TRBJ2-7; 8 bases line up with TRBD2. The CDR3 sequence is 17 residues long. The J segment lost 0 bases and the V segment lost 1 base, leaving 8 bases of the junction unmatched. Germline loops: CDR1 MGHRA, CDR2 YSYEKL. In DNA, the CDR3 is TGCGCCAGCAGCCAAGTCCTCCAGCGGGAGTACTCCTACGAGCAGTACTTC. Its translation: CASSQVLQREYSYEQYF.

The chain carries TRBV7-9 and TRBJ1-4; D gene unclear. From germline, CDR1 is SEHNR and CDR2 FQNEAQ (reference sequence). Trimming stripped 2 bases from V and 5 bases from J, with 12 bases between. This CDR3 has 15 amino acids. CDR3 protein: CASSLRSAENEKLFF. The CDR3 bases are TGTGCCAGCAGCTTACGCTCGGCGGAGAATGAAAAACTGTTTTTT.

The CDR3 here is CASRGTSDSSYEQYF. Written as DNA, the CDR3 is TGTGCCAGTAGAGGGACTAGCGACTCCTCCTACGAGCAGTACTTC. This rearrangement joins TRBV19 to TRBJ2-7; 10 bases are shared with TRBD2. CDR1 and CDR2 from the germline V gene are LNHDA and SQIVND (reference sequence). V was pared by 6 bases and J by 0 bases, with 5 bases of the junction left unmatched. This CDR3 has 15 residues.

The chain couples TRBV2 to TRBJ1-1, with TRBD1 matching 10 bases. V shed 6 bases and J 6 bases; nucleotides not matched to a gene: 7. This CDR3 is built from 14 residues. Germline V gene data show CDR1 as SNHLY and CDR2 as FYNNEI. CDR3 nucleotides: TGTGCCAGCAGGAAAGACAGGGGGCTTTCTGAAGCTTTCTTT. Protein sequence: CASRKDRGLSEAFF.

This chain uses TRBV28 with TRBJ2-1; D uncertain. V gave up 6 bases and J gave up 5 bases, with 17 bases separating them. CDR3 length equals 15 residues. Germline V gene data show CDR1 as MDHEN and CDR2 as SYDVKM. CDR3 coding DNA: TGTGCCAGCAGCCGAGCAGGAAGATCACACAATGAGCAGTTCTTC. Translating it yields CASSRAGRSHNEQFF.

The CDR3 loop is CASSPVRSNQPQHF. The CDR3 coding sequence is TGTGCCAGCTCACCGGTACGGAGCAATCAGCCCCAGCATTTT. The J gene is TRBJ1-5, the V gene TRBV18; D is unresolved. This CDR3 has 14 amino acids. Germline CDR1 reads KGHSH; CDR2 reads LQKENI. Trimming left V 3 bases short and J 1 base short, with 7 bases between.

V and J are TRBV11-2 and TRBJ2-5; TRBD2 is a possible D gene (5 bases). The germline V and J ends were trimmed by 5 bases and 5 bases, with 18 bases remaining between them. Germline loops: CDR1 SGHAT, CDR2 FQNNGV. The CDR3 length is 15 residues. Here the CDR3 DNA reads TGTGCCAGCAGCGGTCCAAGCGGCCCTTACGAGACCCAGTACTTC. It codes for CASSGPSGPYETQYF. Full variable domain (missing parts from reference TRBV11-2 and TRBJ2-5): EAGVAQSPRYKIIEKRQSVAFWCNPISGHATLYWYQQILGQGPKLLIQFQNNGVVDDSQLPKDRFSAERLKGVDSTLKIQPAKLEDSAVYLCASSGPSGPYETQYFGPGTRLLVL.

This clone was recorded only once. The V gene is TRBV27, the J gene TRBJ2-1; 9 bases are a match to TRBD1. V lost 6 bases and J lost 2; bases outside the gene matches: 2. Per the germline V gene, CDR1 is MNHEY and CDR2 is SMNVEV (reference sequence). This CDR3 is 14 amino acids long. The CDR3 nucleotides are TGTGCCAGCAGACAGGGGGCCGCCTACAATGAGCAGTTCTTC. Translation: CASRQGAAYNEQFF.

V and J are TRBV7-3 and TRBJ2-1, with a weak D call TRBD1 (5 bases). This CDR3 comprises 15 residues. V was shortened by 1 base and J by 2 bases, with 9 bases between the two germline ends. Germline V lookup: CDR1 SGHTA, CDR2 FQGTGA. DNA of the CDR3: TGTGCCAGCAGCTTAAGAGCGACAGCCTACAATGAGCAGTTCTTC. It encodes CASSLRATAYNEQFF.

This clone was counted only a few times. The chain employs TRBV30 and TRBJ1-1, with 8 positions matching TRBD1. The germline V gene has CDR1 GTSNPN and CDR2 SVGIG (reference sequence). V shed 2 bases, J shed 11 bases, and the junction held 10 bases outside the gene matches. CDR3 length: 13 residues. CDR3 DNA: TGTGCCTGGAGTAGCCAGGGGGCACAAATGGCTTTCTTT. Translated: CAWSSQGAQMAFF.

For the CDR3, the DNA is TGCGCCAGCAGCTTGGACGGGGAGACCGGGGAGCTGTTTTTT. Amino acid sequence: CASSLDGETGELFF. The rearrangement uses TRBV5-1 and TRBJ2-2; D may be TRBD2 (5 bases). Germline values: CDR1 SGHRS, CDR2 YFSETQ. This CDR3 spans 14 amino acids. The germline V and J ends were trimmed by 0 bases and 5 bases, with 8 bases remaining between them.

V and J are TRBV7-9 and TRBJ2-2; D is perhaps TRBD1 (6 bases). Between the trimmed V and J ends, which lost 8 bases and 1 base, there was a span of 8 bases. Per the germline V gene, CDR1 is SEHNR and CDR2 is FQNEAQ (reference sequence). CDR3 length: 13 amino acids. This CDR3 is CASVQGNTGELFF. DNA for the CDR3: TGTGCCAGCGTACAGGGGAACACCGGGGAGCTGTTTTTT. Complete variable domain (other parts from reference TRBV7-9 and TRBJ2-2): DTGVSQNPRHKITKRGQNVTFRCDPISEHNRLYWYRQTLGQGPEFLTYFQNEAQLEKSRLLSDRFSAERPKGSFSTLEIQRTEQGDSAMYLCASVQGNTGELFFGEGSRLTVL.